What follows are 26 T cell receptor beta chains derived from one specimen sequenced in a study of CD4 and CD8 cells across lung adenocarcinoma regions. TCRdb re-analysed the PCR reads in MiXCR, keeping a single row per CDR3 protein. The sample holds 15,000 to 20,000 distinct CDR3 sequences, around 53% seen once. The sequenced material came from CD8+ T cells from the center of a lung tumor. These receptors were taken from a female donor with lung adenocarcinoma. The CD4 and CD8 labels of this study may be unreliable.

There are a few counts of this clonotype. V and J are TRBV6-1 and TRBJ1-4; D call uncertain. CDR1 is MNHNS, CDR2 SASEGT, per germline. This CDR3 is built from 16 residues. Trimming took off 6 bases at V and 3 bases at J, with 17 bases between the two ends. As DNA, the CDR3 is TGTGCCAGCAGACCAGGTCTAGGAGAGCCTAATGAAAAACTGTTTTTT. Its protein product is CASRPGLGEPNEKLFF.

The CDR3 DNA reads TGTGCCAGCAGCACCCGGACTAGCGGGAGCCCTCGAGATACGCAGTATTTT. Amino acids: CASSTRTSGSPRDTQYF. The rearrangement joins TRBV11-3 to TRBJ2-3; 13 positions match TRBD2. The length of the CDR3 is 17 residues. The germline gives CDR1 SGHNT, CDR2 YENEEA. Unmatched junction bases numbered 10, after V lost 5 bases and J lost 5 bases. Variable domain in full (rest from reference TRBV11-3 and TRBJ2-3): EAGVVQSPRYKIIEKKQPVAFWCNPISGHNTLYWYLQNLGQGPELLIRYENEEAVDDSQLPKDRFSAERLKGVDSTLKIQPAELGDSAVYLCASSTRTSGSPRDTQYFGPGTRLTVL.

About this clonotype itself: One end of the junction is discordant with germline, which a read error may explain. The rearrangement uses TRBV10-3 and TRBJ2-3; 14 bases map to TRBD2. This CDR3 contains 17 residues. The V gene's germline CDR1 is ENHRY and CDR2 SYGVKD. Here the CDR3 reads CASSRRLAGGHADTQYF. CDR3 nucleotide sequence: TGTGCCAGCAGTCGTCGACTAGCGGGAGGGCACGCAGATACGCAGTACTTT.

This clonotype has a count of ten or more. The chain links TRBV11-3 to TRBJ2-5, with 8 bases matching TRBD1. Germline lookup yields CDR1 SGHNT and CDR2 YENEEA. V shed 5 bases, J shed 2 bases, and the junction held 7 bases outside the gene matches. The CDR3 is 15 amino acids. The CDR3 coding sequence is TGTGCCAGCAGCGCCAAACAGGGGGGACAAGAGACCCAGTACTTC. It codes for CASSAKQGGQETQYF.

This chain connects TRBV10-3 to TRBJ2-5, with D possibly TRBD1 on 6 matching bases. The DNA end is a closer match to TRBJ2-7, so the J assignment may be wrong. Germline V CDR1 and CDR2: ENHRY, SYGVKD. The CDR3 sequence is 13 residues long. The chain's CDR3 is CATGGQTTYEQYF. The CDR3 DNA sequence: TGTGCCACAGGAGGACAGACCACCTACGAGCAGTACTTC.

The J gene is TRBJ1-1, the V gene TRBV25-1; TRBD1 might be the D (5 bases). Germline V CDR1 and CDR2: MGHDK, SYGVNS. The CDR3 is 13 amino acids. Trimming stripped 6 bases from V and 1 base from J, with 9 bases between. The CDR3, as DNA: TGTGCCAGCAGGGAGACAGCGAACACTGAAGCTTTCTTT. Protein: CASRETANTEAFF.

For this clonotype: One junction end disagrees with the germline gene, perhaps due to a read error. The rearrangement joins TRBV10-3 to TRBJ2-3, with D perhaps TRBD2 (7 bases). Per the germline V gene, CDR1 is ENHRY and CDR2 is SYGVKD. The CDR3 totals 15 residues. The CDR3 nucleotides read TGTGCCGGGGGGGAGGGGGGGGCGGCCCAAGATACGCAGTACTTT. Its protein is CAGGEGGAAQDTQYF.

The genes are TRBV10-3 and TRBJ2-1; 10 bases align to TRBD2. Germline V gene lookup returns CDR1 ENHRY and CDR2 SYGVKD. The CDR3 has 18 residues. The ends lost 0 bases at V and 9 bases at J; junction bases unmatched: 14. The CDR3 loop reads CAISESEGLARKAGEQFF. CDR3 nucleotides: TGTGCCATCAGTGAGTCGGAGGGACTAGCGAGGAAAGCGGGTGAGCAGTTCTTC.

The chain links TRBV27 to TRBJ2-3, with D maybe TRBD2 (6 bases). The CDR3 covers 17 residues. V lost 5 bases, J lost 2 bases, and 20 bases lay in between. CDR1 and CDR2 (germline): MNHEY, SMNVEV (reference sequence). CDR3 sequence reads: CASSAGLVGSATDTQYF. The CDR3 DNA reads TGTGCCAGCAGTGCGGGGCTTGTCGGCAGCGCCACAGATACGCAGTATTTT.

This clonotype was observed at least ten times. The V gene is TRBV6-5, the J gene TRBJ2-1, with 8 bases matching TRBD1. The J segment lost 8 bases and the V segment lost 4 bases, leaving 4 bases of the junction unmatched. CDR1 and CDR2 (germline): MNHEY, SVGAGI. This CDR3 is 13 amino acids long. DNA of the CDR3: TGTGCCAGCAGTTGGACAGGGAACGATGAGCAGTTCTTC. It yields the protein CASSWTGNDEQFF.

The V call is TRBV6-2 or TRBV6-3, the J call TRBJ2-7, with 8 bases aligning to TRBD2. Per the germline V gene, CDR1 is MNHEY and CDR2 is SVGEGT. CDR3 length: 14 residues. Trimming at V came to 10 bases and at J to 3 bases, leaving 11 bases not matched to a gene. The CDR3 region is CATSRVAGYYEQYF. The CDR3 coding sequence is TGTGCCACCTCCCGGGTAGCGGGGTACTACGAGCAGTACTTC.

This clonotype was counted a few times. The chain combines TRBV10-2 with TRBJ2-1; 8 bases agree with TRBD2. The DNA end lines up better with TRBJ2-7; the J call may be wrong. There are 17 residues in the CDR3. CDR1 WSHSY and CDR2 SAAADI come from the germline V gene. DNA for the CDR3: TGCGCCAGCAGTGGTCGGGAGGGCCTCTTAAGCTCCTACGAGCAGTACTTC. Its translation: CASSGREGLLSSYEQYF.

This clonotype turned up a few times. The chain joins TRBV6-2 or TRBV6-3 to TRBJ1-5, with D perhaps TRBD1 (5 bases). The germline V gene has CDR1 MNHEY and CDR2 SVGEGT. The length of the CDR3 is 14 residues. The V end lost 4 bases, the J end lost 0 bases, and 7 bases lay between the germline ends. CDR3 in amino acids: CASSSQGSNQPQHF. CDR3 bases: TGTGCCAGCAGTTCGCAGGGTAGCAATCAGCCCCAGCATTTT.

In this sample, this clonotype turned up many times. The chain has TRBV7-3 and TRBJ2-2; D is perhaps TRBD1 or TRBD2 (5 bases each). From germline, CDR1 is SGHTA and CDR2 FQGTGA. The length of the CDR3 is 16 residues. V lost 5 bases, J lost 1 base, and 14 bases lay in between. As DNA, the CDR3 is TGTGCCAGCAGCCCGGACGGGACGGAGAACACCGGGGAGCTGTTTTTT. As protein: CASSPDGTENTGELFF.

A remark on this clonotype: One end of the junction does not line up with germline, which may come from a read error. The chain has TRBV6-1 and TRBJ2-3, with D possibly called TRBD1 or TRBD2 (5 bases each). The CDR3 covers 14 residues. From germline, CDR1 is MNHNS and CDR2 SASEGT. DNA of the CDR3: TGTGCCAGCACGCGTAGGGGAGCCAAAAATACGCAGTATTTC. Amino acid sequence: CASTRRGAKNTQYF.

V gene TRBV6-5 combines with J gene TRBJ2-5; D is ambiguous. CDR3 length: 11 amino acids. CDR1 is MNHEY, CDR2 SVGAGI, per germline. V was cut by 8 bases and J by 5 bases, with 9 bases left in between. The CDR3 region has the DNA TGTGCCAGCGTACTATGGGAGACCCAGTACTTC. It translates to CASVLWETQYF.

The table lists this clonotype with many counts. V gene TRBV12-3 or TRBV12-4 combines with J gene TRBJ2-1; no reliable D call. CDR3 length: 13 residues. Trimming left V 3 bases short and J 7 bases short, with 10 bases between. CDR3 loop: CASSFQVGNEQFF. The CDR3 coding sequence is TGTGCCAGCAGTTTTCAGGTTGGAAATGAGCAGTTCTTC.

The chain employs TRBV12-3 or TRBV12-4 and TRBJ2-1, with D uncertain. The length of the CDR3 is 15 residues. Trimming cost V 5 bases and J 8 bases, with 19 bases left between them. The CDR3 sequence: CASSTKGSGAYEQFF. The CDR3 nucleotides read TGTGCCAGCAGTACGAAGGGATCTGGTGCATATGAGCAGTTCTTC.

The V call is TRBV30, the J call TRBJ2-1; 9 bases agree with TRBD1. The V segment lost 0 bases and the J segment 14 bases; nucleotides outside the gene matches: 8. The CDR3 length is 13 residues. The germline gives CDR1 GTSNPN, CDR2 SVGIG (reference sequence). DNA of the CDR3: TGTGCCTGGAGTGTAATGGGACAGGGTCCAAAGTTCTTC. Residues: CAWSVMGQGPKFF.

CDR3 in DNA: TGCAGTGCTAGAGACCGGGGTTATGGGGAGACCCAGTACTTC. This gives the protein CSARDRGYGETQYF. V gene TRBV20-1 combines with J gene TRBJ2-1, with a tentative D call TRBD2 (5 bases). The J call is uncertain, as TRBJ2-5 better fits the DNA end. This CDR3 has 14 amino acids. Per the germline V gene, CDR1 is DFQATT and CDR2 is SNEGSKA (reference sequence).

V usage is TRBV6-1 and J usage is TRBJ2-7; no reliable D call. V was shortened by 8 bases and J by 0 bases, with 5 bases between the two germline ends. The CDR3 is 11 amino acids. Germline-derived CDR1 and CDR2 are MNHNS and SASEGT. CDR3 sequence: CASVSSYEQYF. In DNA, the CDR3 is TGTGCCAGCGTGAGCTCCTACGAGCAGTACTTC.

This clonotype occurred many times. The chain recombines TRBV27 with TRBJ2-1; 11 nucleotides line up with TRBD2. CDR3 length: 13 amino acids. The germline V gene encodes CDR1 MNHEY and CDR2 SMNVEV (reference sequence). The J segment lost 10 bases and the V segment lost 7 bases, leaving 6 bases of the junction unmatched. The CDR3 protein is CASKLAGGHEQFF. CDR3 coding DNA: TGTGCCAGCAAGCTAGCGGGAGGACACGAGCAGTTCTTC.

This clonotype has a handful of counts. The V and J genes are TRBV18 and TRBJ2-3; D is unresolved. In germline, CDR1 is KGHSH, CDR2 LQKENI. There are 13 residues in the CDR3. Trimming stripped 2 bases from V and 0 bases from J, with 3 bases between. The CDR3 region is CASSPSSTDTQYF. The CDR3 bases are TGTGCCAGCTCACCATCCAGCACAGATACGCAGTATTTT.

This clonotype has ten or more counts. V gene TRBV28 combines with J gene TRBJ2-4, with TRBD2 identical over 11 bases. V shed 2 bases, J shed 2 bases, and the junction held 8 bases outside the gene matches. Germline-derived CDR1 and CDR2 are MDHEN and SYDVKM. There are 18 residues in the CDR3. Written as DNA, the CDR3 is TGTGCCAGCAGTTTAAGGGCTAGCGGGGGGTCGTCCAAAAACATTCAGTACTTC. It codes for CASSLRASGGSSKNIQYF. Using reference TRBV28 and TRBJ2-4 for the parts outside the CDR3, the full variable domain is DVKVTQSSRYLVKRTGEKVFLECVQDMDHENMFWYRQDPGLGLRLIYFSYDVKMKEKGDIPEGYSVSREKKERFSLILESASTNQTSMYLCASSLRASGGSSKNIQYFGAGTRLSVL.

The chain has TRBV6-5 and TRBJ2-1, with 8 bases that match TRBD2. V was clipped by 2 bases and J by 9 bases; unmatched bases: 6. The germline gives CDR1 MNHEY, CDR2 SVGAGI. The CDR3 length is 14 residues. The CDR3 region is CASSYGTRIFEQFF. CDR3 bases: TGTGCCAGCAGTTACGGGACTAGGATATTTGAGCAGTTCTTC.

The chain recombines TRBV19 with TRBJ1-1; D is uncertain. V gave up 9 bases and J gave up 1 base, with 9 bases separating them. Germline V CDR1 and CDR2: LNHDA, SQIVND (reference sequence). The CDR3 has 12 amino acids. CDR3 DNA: TGTGCCAGCACACAGCAGAACACTGAAGCTTTCTTT. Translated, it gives CASTQQNTEAFF.